These 27 T cell receptor beta chains share one sample of origin, sequenced in a study of CD8 T cells in ankylosing spondylitis. Findings of the study overall: A motif in TCR beta, a set of under ten highly homologous variants, appeared characteristic of ankylosing spondylitis blood.

One entry per CDR3 protein, called by TCRdb with MiXCR from the 5' RACE reads. The sample includes 500,000 to 650,000 distinct CDR3 sequences, approximately 5.3% seen only once; the top ten take around 3.6%. These TCRs are of unknown antigen specificity. Specimen: blood, either unsorted or a sorted T cell fraction (not recorded which). These receptors all stem from a male donor with ankylosing spondylitis.

This rearrangement joins TRBV4-3 to TRBJ2-6, with TRBD1 as a possible D gene (6 bases). The CDR3 sequence is 18 residues long. Germline-derived CDR1 and CDR2 are LGHNA and YSLEER. V was cut by 4 bases and J by 1 base, with 17 bases left in between. CDR3 sequence (DNA): TGCGCCAGCAGCCGTTTCAAGACAGGTTCGTCTGGGGCCAACGTCCTGACTTTC. Protein product: CASSRFKTGSSGANVLTF.

At least ten counts were recorded for this clonotype. This chain joins TRBV20-1 and TRBJ2-5; unclear D gene. The germline CDR1 and CDR2 sequences are DFQATT and SNEGSKA (reference sequence). This CDR3 is 13 amino acids long. V was shortened by 2 bases and J by 1 base, with 8 bases between the two germline ends. The CDR3 protein is CSARPDGQETQYF. CDR3 nucleotide sequence: TGCAGTGCTAGACCGGACGGCCAAGAGACCCAGTACTTC.

The table lists this clonotype with many counts. The chain carries TRBV6-1 and TRBJ2-5; 15 bases line up with TRBD2. The CDR3 contains 17 residues. Looked up from germline, CDR1 is MNHNS and CDR2 is SASEGT. V was clipped by 6 bases and J by 0 bases; unmatched bases: 5. The CDR3 is CASRGLAGGLYQETQYF. Here the CDR3 DNA reads TGTGCCAGCAGGGGACTAGCGGGGGGATTATACCAAGAGACCCAGTACTTC.

This clonotype was seen at least ten times. This chain uses TRBV18 with TRBJ1-2; the D is unclear. V lost 6 bases to trimming and J lost 8 bases, with 19 bases between them. The CDR3 sequence is 14 residues long. Per germline, CDR1 KGHSH and CDR2 LQKENI. Written as DNA, the CDR3 is TGTGCCAGCTCGCTACTGGCGGGCTCGGAGGGCTACACCTTC. This sequence encodes CASSLLAGSEGYTF.

Many counts were recorded for this clonotype. This chain links TRBV5-1 with TRBJ2-3; no clear D gene. The CDR3 contains 18 residues. CDR1 and CDR2 from the germline V gene are SGHRS and YFSETQ. Trimming removed 7 bases at V and 6 bases at J, with 30 bases between. In nucleotides, the CDR3 is TGCGCCAGCCAAGAGCTGGGATTGGGGATTGGCGGTACTGATACGCAGTATTTT. It encodes CASQELGLGIGGTDTQYF.

This clonotype was observed at least ten times. V gene TRBV7-8 combines with J gene TRBJ2-3, with 11 bases lining up with TRBD2. The CDR3 extends over 16 amino acids. Germline lookup yields CDR1 SGHVS and CDR2 FQNEAQ. The ends lost 3 bases at V and 2 bases at J; junction bases unmatched: 4. The DNA for the CDR3 is TGTGCCAGCAGCTTCGGGACTAGCGGACTCACAGATACGCAGTATTTT. Protein sequence: CASSFGTSGLTDTQYF.

As to this clonotype: A single base separates this from a much larger clone, so it may be a read error. The genes are TRBV29-1 and TRBJ2-5; D is unresolved. CDR3 length equals 11 residues. Germline CDR1 reads SQVTM; CDR2 reads ANQGSEA. Trimming removed 4 bases from V and 5 bases from J, with 8 bases in between. CDR3 nucleotide sequence: TGCAGCGTTGGGATTAAGGAGACCCAGTACTTC. Amino acids: CSVGIKETQYF.

This clonotype was seen repeatedly, ten times or more. The V gene is TRBV5-1, the J gene TRBJ2-7, with D tentatively TRBD1 or TRBD2 (5 bases each). The length of the CDR3 is 14 residues. The V end was cut by 0 bases, the J end by 4 bases, with 11 bases between. The germline CDR1 and CDR2 sequences are SGHRS and YFSETQ. This CDR3 reads CASSLAGATYEQYF. The CDR3 coding sequence is TGCGCCAGCAGCTTGGCCGGGGCTACATACGAGCAGTACTTC.

This clonotype has more than one count but fewer than ten. The V call is TRBV20-1, the J call TRBJ1-2, with 9 bases identical to TRBD1. This CDR3 is built from 14 residues. Losses at the gene ends were 2 bases for V and 3 bases for J; bases not matched to a gene: 4. Germline V gives CDR1 DFQATT, CDR2 SNEGSKA (reference sequence). As DNA, the CDR3 is TGCAGTGCTAGATATCACAGGGGGCACTATGGCTACACCTTC. This codes for CSARYHRGHYGYTF.

This clonotype was observed a few times. The CDR3 here is CSASYGFRDEQFF. In DNA, the CDR3 is TGCAGTGCTAGTTATGGCTTCCGCGATGAGCAGTTCTTC. J is TRBJ2-1 and V is TRBV20-1; the D is unclear. V lost 3 bases and J 8 bases, leaving 14 bases between the germline ends. Germline V gene sequence: CDR1 DFQATT, CDR2 SNEGSKA (reference sequence). The CDR3 loop spans 13 amino acids.

This clonotype was counted ten times or more. J is TRBJ1-1 and V is TRBV10-3, with D maybe TRBD1 (5 bases). The CDR3 contains 13 residues. Per the germline V gene, CDR1 is ENHRY and CDR2 is SYGVKD. V was cut by 6 bases and J by 1 base, with 9 bases left in between. The CDR3, as DNA: TGTGCCATCAGGGGGGTTTCGAACACTGAAGCTTTCTTT. The encoded protein is CAIRGVSNTEAFF.

In its sample, this clonotype was seen many times. The chain links TRBV7-9 to TRBJ1-1; D is unresolved. Germline CDR1 SEHNR, CDR2 FQNEAQ (reference sequence). This CDR3 is built from 14 residues. Trimming took 1 base from V and 2 from J, leaving 8 bases between them. CDR3 sequence reads: CASSLGQINTEAFF. As DNA, the CDR3 is TGTGCCAGCAGCTTAGGTCAGATCAACACTGAAGCTTTCTTT.

This clonotype was detected many times. The CDR3 loop is CASSGRTSGKWSQETQYF. CDR3 nucleotides: TGTGCCAGCAGCGGACGGACTAGCGGGAAGTGGTCCCAAGAGACCCAGTACTTC. The chain is built from TRBV11-1 and TRBJ2-5; TRBD2 matches at 12 bases. V dropped 5 bases and J dropped 1; count of bases not matched to a gene: 11. The CDR3 length is 18 residues. CDR1 is SGHAT, CDR2 FQDESV, per germline (reference sequence). The whole variable domain, remainder taken from reference TRBV11-1 and TRBJ2-5, is EAEVAQSPRYKITEKSQAVAFWCDPISGHATLYWYRQILGQGPELLVQFQDESVVDDSQLPKDRFSAERLKGVDSTLKIQPAELGDSAMYLCASSGRTSGKWSQETQYFGPGTRLLVL.

This clonotype came up many times. The J gene is TRBJ2-3, the V gene TRBV6-1, with D unclear. CDR3 length: 15 amino acids. Trimming stripped 3 bases from V and 0 bases from J, with 10 bases between. Germline assignment: CDR1 MNHNS and CDR2 SASEGT. The CDR3 protein is CASSEREISTDTQYF. Written as DNA, the CDR3 is TGTGCCAGCAGTGAGAGAGAGATAAGCACAGATACGCAGTATTTT.

This clonotype occurred a few times. This chain joins TRBV20-1 and TRBJ2-3, with 7 bases matching TRBD2. The CDR3 consists of 14 residues. In germline, CDR1 is DFQATT, CDR2 SNEGSKA (reference sequence). The CDR3 protein is CRALSGLYTDTQYF. In DNA, the CDR3 is TGCAGGGCCCTTAGCGGGCTATACACAGATACGCAGTATTTT.

This clonotype came up many times. CDR3 in DNA: TGTGCCAGCAGCTTGGACGTGAGGACTGAAGCTTTCTTT. Its translation: CASSLDVRTEAFF. This rearrangement joins TRBV5-5 to TRBJ1-1; D gene ambiguous. Germline-derived CDR1 and CDR2 are SGHKS and YYEKEE (reference sequence). Deletions cut 0 bases from V and 5 bases from J, with 8 bases between. This CDR3 spans 13 amino acids.

This clonotype occurred many times. The chain has TRBV5-1 and TRBJ1-3; 7 nucleotides agree with TRBD1. The CDR3 has 18 amino acids. V shed 4 bases and J 0 bases; nucleotides not matched to a gene: 13. Looked up from germline, CDR1 is SGHRS and CDR2 is YFSETQ. The DNA for the CDR3 is TGCGCCAGCAGCCCAGGGACAGCACGAATGCTCTCTGGAAACACCATATATTTT. Translated, it gives CASSPGTARMLSGNTIYF.

The chain links TRBV10-3 to TRBJ2-7; TRBD2 matches 8 bases. The CDR3 is made up of 13 amino acids. CDR1 is ENHRY and CDR2 is SYGVKD in the germline V gene. With V trimmed by 6 bases and J by 2 bases, 3 bases remained unmatched. The CDR3 region is CAIRSGSPYEQYF. The CDR3, as DNA: TGTGCCATCAGGAGCGGGAGTCCCTACGAGCAGTACTTC.

This chain joins TRBV28 and TRBJ2-3, with unresolved D. CDR3 length: 15 amino acids. Germline V gene lookup returns CDR1 MDHEN and CDR2 SYDVKM. V lost 2 bases and J lost 1, with 10 bases in between. The DNA of the CDR3 is TGTGCCAGCAGTTTACCCCCACGGGGCACAGATACGCAGTATTTT. The encoded protein is CASSLPPRGTDTQYF. The complete variable domain, with remaining parts taken from reference TRBV28 and TRBJ2-3, reads DVKVTQSSRYLVKRTGEKVFLECVQDMDHENMFWYRQDPGLGLRLIYFSYDVKMKEKGDIPEGYSVSREKKERFSLILESASTNQTSMYLCASSLPPRGTDTQYFGPGTRLTVL.

This clonotype was detected many times. This sequence joins TRBV29-1 and TRBJ2-1, with TRBD1 matching over 8 bases. The germline CDR1 and CDR2 sequences are SQVTM and ANQGSEA. Trimming took 0 bases from V and 3 from J; bases not matched to a gene: 16. CDR3 length equals 19 residues. CDR3 in amino acids: CSVEDFGQGPLTHYNEQFF. In DNA form, the CDR3 reads TGCAGCGTTGAAGATTTCGGACAGGGTCCCTTGACCCACTACAATGAGCAGTTCTTC.

In its sample, this clonotype was seen many times. This sequence joins TRBV15 and TRBJ2-1, with TRBD2 identical over 11 bases. The CDR3 covers 14 residues. V was pared by 5 bases and J by 7 bases, with 4 bases of the junction left unmatched. CDR1 is LNHNV, CDR2 YYDKDF, per germline (reference sequence). CDR3 region: CATSARTSGNEQFF. CDR3 nucleotides: TGTGCCACCAGCGCCCGGACTAGCGGGAATGAGCAGTTCTTC.

In this sample, this clonotype turned up many times. The V call is TRBV5-5, the J call TRBJ1-5; no clear D. CDR1 SGHKS and CDR2 YYEKEE come from the germline V gene (reference sequence). Trimming took 2 bases from V and 5 from J, leaving 8 bases between them. There are 13 residues in the CDR3. CDR3 region: CASSLEGYQPQHF. DNA for the CDR3: TGTGCCAGCAGCTTAGAAGGGTATCAGCCCCAGCATTTT.

This clonotype was observed a few times. The rearrangement uses TRBV2 and TRBJ1-6, with TRBD1 as a possible D gene (5 bases). In germline, CDR1 is SNHLY, CDR2 FYNNEI. Between the trimmed V and J ends, which lost 5 bases and 7 bases, there was a span of 15 bases. The CDR3 sequence is 15 residues long. The DNA for the CDR3 is TGTGCCAGCAGTCCTCAGGGACCCAGAAATTCACCCCTCCACTTT. Residues: CASSPQGPRNSPLHF.

This rearrangement joins TRBV7-2 to TRBJ2-3; 11 bases are a match to TRBD1. Looked up from germline, CDR1 is SGHTA and CDR2 is FQGNSA. V was clipped by 5 bases and J by 4 bases; unmatched bases: 8. The CDR3 is 16 amino acids. Here the CDR3 reads CASSLRTGGHADTQYF. The CDR3 DNA is TGTGCCAGCAGCCTTAGGACAGGGGGCCACGCAGATACGCAGTATTTT. Together with reference TRBV7-2 and TRBJ2-3, the CDR3 gives the full variable domain: GAGVSQSPSNKVTEKGKDVELRCDPISGHTALYWYRQSLGQGLEFLIYFQGNSAPDKSGLPSDRFSAERTGGSVSTLTIQRTQQEDSAVYLCASSLRTGGHADTQYFGPGTRLTVL.

This clonotype was seen many times. This chain links TRBV5-1 with TRBJ2-2, with TRBD2 matching over 11 bases. There are 15 residues in the CDR3. V lost 4 bases to trimming and J lost 3 bases; unmatched junction nucleotides: 2. CDR1 and CDR2 from the germline V gene are SGHRS and YFSETQ. CDR3 protein: CASSGSGRDTGELFF. CDR3 in DNA: TGCGCCAGCAGCGGTAGCGGGAGGGACACCGGGGAGCTGTTTTTT.

The chain carries TRBV7-6 and TRBJ2-1; 9 nucleotides agree with TRBD2. The CDR3 spans 17 residues. Trimming cost V 1 base and J 4 bases; bases outside gene matches: 8. Germline V gives CDR1 SGHVS, CDR2 FNYEAQ. The CDR3 here is CASSLGAGTSLYNEQFF. CDR3 nucleotide sequence: TGTGCCAGCAGCTTAGGAGCCGGGACTAGCCTTTACAATGAGCAGTTCTTC.

The CDR3, as DNA: TGCGCCAGCAGCCAAGAAAATCTGGGTGCCAACGTCCTGACTTTC. Translated, it gives CASSQENLGANVLTF. The chain recombines TRBV4-3 with TRBJ2-6; no firm D call. Germline V CDR1 and CDR2: LGHNA, YSLEER. There are 15 residues in the CDR3. Trimming took off 0 bases at V and 7 bases at J, with 10 bases between the two ends.